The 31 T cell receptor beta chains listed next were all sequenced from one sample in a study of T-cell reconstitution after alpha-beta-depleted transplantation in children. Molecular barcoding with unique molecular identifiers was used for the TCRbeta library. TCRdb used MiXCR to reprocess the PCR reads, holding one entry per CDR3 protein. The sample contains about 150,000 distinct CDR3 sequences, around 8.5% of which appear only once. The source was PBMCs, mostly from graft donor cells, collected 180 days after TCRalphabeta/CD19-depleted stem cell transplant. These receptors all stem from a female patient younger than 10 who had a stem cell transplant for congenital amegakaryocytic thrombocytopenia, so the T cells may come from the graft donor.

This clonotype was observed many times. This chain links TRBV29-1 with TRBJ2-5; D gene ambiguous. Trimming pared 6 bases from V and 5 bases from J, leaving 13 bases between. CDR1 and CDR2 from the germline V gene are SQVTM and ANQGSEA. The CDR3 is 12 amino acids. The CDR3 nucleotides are TGCAGCGTCGGACGGCGCTGGGAGACCCAGTACTTC. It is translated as CSVGRRWETQYF.

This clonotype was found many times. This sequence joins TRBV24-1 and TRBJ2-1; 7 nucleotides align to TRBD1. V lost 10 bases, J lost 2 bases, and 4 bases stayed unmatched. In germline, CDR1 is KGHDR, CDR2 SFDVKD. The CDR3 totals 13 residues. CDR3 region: CATGTEAYNEQFF. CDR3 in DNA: TGTGCCACGGGGACAGAAGCCTACAATGAGCAGTTCTTC.

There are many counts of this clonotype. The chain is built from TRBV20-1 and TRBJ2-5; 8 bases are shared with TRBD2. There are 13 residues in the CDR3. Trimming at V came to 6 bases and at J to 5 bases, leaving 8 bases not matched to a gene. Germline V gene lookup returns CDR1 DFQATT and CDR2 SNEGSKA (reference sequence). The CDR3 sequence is CSAREGPGETQYF. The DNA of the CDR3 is TGCAGTGCCCGGGAGGGCCCGGGTGAGACCCAGTACTTC.

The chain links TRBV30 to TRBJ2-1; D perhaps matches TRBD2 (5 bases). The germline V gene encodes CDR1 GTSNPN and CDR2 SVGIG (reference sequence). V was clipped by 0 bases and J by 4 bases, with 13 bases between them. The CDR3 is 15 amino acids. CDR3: CAWSVLVGSYNEQFF. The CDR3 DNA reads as TGTGCCTGGAGTGTACTAGTGGGGTCTTACAATGAGCAGTTCTTC.

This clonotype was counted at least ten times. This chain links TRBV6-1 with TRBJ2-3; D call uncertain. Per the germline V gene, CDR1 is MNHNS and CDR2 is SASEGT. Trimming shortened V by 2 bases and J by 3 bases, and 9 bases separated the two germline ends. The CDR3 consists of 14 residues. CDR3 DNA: TGTGCCAGCAGTGAAAGGCCGGGTACAGATACGCAGTATTTT. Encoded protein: CASSERPGTDTQYF.

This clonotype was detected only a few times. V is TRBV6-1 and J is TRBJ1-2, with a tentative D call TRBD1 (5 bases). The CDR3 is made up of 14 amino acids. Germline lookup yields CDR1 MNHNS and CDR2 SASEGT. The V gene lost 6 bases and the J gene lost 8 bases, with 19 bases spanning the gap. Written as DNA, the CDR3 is TGTGCCAGCAGCCACGGGACGGAGCTGGAAGGCTACACCTTC. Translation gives CASSHGTELEGYTF.

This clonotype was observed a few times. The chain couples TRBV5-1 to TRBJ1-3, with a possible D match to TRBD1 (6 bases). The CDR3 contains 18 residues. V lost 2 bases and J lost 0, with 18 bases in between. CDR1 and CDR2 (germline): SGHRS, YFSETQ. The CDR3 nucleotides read TGCGCCAGCAGCTTACTTGCAGGGGAACATCGCTCTGGAAACACCATATATTTT. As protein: CASSLLAGEHRSGNTIYF.

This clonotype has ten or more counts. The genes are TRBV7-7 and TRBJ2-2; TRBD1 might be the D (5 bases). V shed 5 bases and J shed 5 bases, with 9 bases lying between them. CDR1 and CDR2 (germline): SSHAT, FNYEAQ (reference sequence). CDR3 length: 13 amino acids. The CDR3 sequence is CASSLDRTGELFF. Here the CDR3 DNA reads TGTGCCAGCAGCCTCGACAGAACCGGGGAGCTGTTTTTT.

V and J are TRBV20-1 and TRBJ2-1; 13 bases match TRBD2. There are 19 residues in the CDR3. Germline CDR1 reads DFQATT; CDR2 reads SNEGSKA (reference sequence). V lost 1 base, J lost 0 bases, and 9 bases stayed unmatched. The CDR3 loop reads CSARGTSGRGSSSYNEQFF. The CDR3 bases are TGCAGTGCTAGAGGGACTAGCGGGAGAGGATCTAGCTCCTACAATGAGCAGTTCTTC.

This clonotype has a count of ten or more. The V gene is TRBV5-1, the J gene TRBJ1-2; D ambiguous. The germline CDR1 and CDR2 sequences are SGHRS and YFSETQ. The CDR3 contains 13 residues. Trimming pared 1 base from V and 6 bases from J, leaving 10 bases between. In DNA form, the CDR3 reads TGCGCCAGCAGCTTGACAATGGCCGATGGCTACACCTTC. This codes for CASSLTMADGYTF.

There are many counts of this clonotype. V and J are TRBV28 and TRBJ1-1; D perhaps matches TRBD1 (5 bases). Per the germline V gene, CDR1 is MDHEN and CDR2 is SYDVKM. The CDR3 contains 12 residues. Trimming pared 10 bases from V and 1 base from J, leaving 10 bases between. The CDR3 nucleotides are TGTGCCACAGGGACGGCGAACACTGAAGCTTTCTTT. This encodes CATGTANTEAFF. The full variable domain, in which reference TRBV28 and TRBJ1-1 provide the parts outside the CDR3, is DVKVTQSSRYLVKRTGEKVFLECVQDMDHENMFWYRQDPGLGLRLIYFSYDVKMKEKGDIPEGYSVSREKKERFSLILESASTNQTSMYLCATGTANTEAFFGQGTRLTVV.

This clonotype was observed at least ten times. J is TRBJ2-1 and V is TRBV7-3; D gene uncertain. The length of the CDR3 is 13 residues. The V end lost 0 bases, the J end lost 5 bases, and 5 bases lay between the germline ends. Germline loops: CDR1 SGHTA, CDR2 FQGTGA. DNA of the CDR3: TGTGCCAGCAGCTTAACGGCTGACAATGAGCAGTTCTTC. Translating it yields CASSLTADNEQFF.

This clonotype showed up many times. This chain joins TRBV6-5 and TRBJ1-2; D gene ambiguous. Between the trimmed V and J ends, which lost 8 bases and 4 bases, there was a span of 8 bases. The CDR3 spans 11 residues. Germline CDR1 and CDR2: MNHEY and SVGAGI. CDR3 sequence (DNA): TGTGCCAGCTACACTCCCTATGGCTACACCTTC. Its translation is CASYTPYGYTF.

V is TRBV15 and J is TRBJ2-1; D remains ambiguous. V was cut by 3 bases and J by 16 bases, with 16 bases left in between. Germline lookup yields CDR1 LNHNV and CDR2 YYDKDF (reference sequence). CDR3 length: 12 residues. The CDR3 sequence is CATSRRDGTQFF. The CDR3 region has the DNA TGTGCCACCAGCAGGCGTGACGGTACTCAATTCTTC.

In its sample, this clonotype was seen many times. CDR3 DNA sequence: TGCGCCAGCAGCTTGACTGGACACACCTCTGGAAACACCATATATTTT. As protein: CASSLTGHTSGNTIYF. J is TRBJ1-3 and V is TRBV5-1, with D possibly being TRBD1 (5 bases). Trimming pared 1 base from V and 0 bases from J, leaving 11 bases between. This CDR3 spans 16 amino acids. CDR1 and CDR2 (germline): SGHRS, YFSETQ.

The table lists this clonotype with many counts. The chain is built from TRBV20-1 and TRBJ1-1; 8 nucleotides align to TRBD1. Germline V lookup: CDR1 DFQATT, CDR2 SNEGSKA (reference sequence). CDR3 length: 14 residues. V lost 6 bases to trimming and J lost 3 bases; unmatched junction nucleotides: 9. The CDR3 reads CSATRLTGDTEAFF. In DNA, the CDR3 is TGCAGTGCCACCAGACTGACAGGGGACACTGAAGCTTTCTTT.

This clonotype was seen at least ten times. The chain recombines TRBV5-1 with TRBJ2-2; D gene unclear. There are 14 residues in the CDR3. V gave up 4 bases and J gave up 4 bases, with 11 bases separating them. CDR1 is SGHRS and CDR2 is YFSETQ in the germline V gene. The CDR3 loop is CASSLTFSTGELFF. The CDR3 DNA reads TGCGCCAGCAGCCTGACATTTTCCACCGGGGAGCTGTTTTTT.

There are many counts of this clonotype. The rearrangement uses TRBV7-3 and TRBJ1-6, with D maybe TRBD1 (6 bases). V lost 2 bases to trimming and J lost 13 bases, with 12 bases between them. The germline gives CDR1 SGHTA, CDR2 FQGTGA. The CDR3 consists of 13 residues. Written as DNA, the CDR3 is TGTGCCAGCAGCTTAGAGGGGGGGAGGCCCCTCCACTTT. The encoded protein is CASSLEGGRPLHF.

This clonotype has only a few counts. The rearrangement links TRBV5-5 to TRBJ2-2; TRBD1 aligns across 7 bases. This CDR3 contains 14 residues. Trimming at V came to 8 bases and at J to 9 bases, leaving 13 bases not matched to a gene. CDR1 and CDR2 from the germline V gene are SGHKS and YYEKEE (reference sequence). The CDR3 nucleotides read TGTGCCAGGAGCCAGGGACAGCCCCACCGGGAGCTGTTTTTT. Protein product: CARSQGQPHRELFF.

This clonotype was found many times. The CDR3 DNA reads as TGTGCCAGCAGCTTGGGACTAGCAAACACCGGGGAGCTGTTTTTT. Translating gives CASSLGLANTGELFF. The V gene is TRBV5-4, the J gene TRBJ2-2; 7 bases are a match to TRBD2. V lost 0 bases and J lost 2; bases outside the gene matches: 1. CDR1 SGHNT and CDR2 YYREEE come from the germline V gene (reference sequence). The CDR3 length is 15 residues.

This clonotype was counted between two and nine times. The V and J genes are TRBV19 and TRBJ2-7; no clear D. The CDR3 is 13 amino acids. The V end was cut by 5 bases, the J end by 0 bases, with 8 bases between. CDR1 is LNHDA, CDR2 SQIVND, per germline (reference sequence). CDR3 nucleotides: TGTGCCAGTAGTCCCCTCCGCTCCTACGAGCAGTACTTC. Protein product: CASSPLRSYEQYF.

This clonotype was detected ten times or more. The CDR3 protein is CASSFPWSSYNEQFF. As DNA, the CDR3 is TGTGCCAGCAGTTTCCCCTGGAGCTCCTACAATGAGCAGTTCTTC. The rearrangement links TRBV28 to TRBJ2-1, with unresolved D. CDR3 length: 15 amino acids. V lost 3 bases to trimming and J lost 0 bases, with 9 bases between them. Germline V gives CDR1 MDHEN, CDR2 SYDVKM.

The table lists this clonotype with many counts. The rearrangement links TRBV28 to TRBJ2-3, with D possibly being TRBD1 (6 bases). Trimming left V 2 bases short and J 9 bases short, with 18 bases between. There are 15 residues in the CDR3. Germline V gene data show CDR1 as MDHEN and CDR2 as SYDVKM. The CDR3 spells CASSLPGTLRFTQYF. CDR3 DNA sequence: TGTGCCAGCAGTTTACCTGGGACACTAAGATTCACGCAGTATTTT.

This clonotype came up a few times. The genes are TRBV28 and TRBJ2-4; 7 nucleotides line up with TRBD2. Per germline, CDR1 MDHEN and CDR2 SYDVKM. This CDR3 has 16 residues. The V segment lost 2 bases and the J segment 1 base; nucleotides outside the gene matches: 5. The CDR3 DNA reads TGTGCCAGCAGTTTAATCGGGGGGTTGGCCAAAAACATTCAGTACTTC. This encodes CASSLIGGLAKNIQYF.

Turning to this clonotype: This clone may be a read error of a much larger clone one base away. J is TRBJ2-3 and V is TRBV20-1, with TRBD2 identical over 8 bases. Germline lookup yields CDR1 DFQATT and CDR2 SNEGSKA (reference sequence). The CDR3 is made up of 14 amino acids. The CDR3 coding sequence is TGCAGTGCTACGCGGGGCGGGAGGCCAGATCCGCAGTATTTT. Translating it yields CSATRGGRPDPQYF.

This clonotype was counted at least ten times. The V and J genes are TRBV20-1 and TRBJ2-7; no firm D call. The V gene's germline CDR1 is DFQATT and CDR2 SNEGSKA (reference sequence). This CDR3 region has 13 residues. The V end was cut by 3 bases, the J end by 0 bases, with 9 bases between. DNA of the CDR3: TGCAGTGCTAGGGCAGTTTACTCCTACGAGCAGTACTTC. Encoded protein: CSARAVYSYEQYF.

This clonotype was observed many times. The CDR3 sequence is CSARVAGSTDTQYF. The CDR3, as DNA: TGCAGTGCTAGAGTGGCGGGCAGCACAGATACGCAGTATTTT. The genes are TRBV20-1 and TRBJ2-3, with D perhaps matching TRBD2 (5 bases). V lost 1 base and J lost 0, with 8 bases in between. Germline loops: CDR1 DFQATT, CDR2 SNEGSKA (reference sequence). This CDR3 has 14 amino acids.

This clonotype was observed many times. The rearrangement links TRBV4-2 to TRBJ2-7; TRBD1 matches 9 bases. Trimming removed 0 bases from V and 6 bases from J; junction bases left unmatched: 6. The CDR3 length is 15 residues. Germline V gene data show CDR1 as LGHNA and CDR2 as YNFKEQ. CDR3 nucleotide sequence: TGTGCCAGCAGCCAAGAGGGACAGGGATTTTTCGAGCAGTACTTC. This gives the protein CASSQEGQGFFEQYF.

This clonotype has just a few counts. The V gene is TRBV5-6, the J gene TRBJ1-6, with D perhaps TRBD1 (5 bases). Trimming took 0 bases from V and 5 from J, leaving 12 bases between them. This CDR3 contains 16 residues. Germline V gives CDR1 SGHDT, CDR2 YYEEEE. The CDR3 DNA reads TGTGCCAGCAGCTTGGGTGGGGCAGGCCATAATTCACCCCTCCACTTT. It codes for CASSLGGAGHNSPLHF.

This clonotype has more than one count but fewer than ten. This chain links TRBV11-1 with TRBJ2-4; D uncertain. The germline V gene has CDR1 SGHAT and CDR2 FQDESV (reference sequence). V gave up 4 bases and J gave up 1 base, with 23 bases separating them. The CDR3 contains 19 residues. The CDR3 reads CASSSFSGLQAGAKNIQYF. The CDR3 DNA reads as TGTGCCAGCAGCTCTTTTTCCGGGTTGCAGGCCGGCGCCAAAAACATTCAGTACTTC.

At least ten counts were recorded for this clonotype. The CDR3 loop reads CASSVDSGFIQYF. The CDR3, as DNA: TGTGCCAGCAGCGTCGATAGCGGTTTCATTCAGTACTTC. The chain is built from TRBV9 and TRBJ2-4; TRBD2 is a possible D gene (6 bases). Germline V gene lookup returns CDR1 SGDLS and CDR2 YYNGEE. The CDR3 is 13 amino acids. The V and J ends lost 2 bases and 9 bases respectively, with 12 bases between them.